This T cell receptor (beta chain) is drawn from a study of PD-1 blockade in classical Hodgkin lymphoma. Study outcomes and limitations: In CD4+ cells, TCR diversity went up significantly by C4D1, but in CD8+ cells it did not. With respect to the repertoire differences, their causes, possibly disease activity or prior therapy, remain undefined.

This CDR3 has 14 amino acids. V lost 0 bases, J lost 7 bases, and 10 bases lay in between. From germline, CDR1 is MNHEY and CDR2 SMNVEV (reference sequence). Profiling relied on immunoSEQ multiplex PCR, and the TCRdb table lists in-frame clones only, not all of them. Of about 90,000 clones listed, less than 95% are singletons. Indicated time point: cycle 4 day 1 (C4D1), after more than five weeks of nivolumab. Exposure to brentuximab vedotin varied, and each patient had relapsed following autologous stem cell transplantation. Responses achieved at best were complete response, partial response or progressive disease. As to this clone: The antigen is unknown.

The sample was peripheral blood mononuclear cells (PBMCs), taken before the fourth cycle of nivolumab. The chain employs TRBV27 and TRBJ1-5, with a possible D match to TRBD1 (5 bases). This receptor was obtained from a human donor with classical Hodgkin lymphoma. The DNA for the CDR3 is TGTGCCAGCAGTTTATCGGACACTTACCAGCCCCAGCATTTT. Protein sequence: CASSLSDTYQPQHF.